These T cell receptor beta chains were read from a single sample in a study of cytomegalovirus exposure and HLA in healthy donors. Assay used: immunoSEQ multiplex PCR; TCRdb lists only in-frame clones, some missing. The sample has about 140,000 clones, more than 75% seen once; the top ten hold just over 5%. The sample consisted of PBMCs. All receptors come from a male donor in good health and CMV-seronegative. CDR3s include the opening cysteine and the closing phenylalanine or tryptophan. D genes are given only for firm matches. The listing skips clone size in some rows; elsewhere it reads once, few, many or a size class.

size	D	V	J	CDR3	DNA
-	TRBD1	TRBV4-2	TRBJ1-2	CASSPSERGTGYGYTF	TGTGCCAGCAGCCCCAGCGAACGGGGGACAGGGTATGGCTACACCTTC
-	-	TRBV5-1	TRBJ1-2	CASSAQAGGSDGYTF	TGCGCCAGCAGCGCACAGGCGGGGGGGTCAGATGGCTACACCTTC
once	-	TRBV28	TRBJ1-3	CASSPPRPGLSSGNTIYF	TGTGCCAGCAGTCCACCCCGTCCGGGACTTTCCTCTGGAAACACCATATATTTT
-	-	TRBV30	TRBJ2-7	CAWGDPKPYEQYF	TGTGCCTGGGGAGACCCTAAGCCCTACGAGCAGTACTTC
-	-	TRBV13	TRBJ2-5	CASSPLRETQYF	TGTGCCAGCAGCCCGTTGAGGGAGACCCAGTACTTC
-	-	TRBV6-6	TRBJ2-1	CASSLKPNEQFF	TGTGCCAGCAGCCTGAAGCCTAATGAGCAGTTCTTC
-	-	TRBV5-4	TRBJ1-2	CASSSPTANYGYTF	TGTGCCAGCAGCTCCCCTACAGCTAACTATGGCTACACCTTC
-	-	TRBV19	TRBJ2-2	CASSPSVDTGELFF	TGTGCCAGTAGTCCCTCCGTAGACACCGGGGAGCTGTTTTTT
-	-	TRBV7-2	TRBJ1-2	CASSLTFGRENYGYTF	TGTGCCAGCAGCTTAACTTTCGGCAGGGAAAACTATGGCTACACCTTC
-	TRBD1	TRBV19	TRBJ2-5	CASSNQIGTGRRRAYETQYF	TGTGCCAGTAGTAACCAAATTGGGACAGGGAGGCGTCGAGCGTATGAGACCCAGTACTTC